The next 21 T cell receptor beta chains were all read from a single sample in a study of regulatory T cells in long-lasting Graves disease. Time point defined: newly diagnosed GD, antithyroid drugs for less than 3 months. RNA isolated from PBMCs was used to make the TCR library. TCR beta libraries were built with iRepertoire HTBI primers and Arm-PCR of CDR3 regions. TCRdb re-analysed the multiplex PCR reads in MiXCR, keeping a single row per CDR3 protein. The data hold around 330,000 distinct CDR3 sequences, with over 15% observed a single time. The sequences come from peripheral blood mononuclear cells (PBMCs), collected at new diagnosis, from a patient treated with antithyroid drugs. These receptors originate from a female donor with Graves disease.

This clonotype was detected many times. This chain uses TRBV27 with TRBJ1-3; D is unresolved. The ends were cut back, 4 bases at V and 3 bases at J, with 10 bases in the middle. Looked up from germline, CDR1 is MNHEY and CDR2 is SMNVEV (reference sequence). This CDR3 is 14 amino acids long. Here the CDR3 DNA reads TGTGCCAGCAGTTCATCCCCTGGTGGAAACACCATATATTTT. Translation gives CASSSSPGGNTIYF.

V gene TRBV24-1 combines with J gene TRBJ2-3; no definite D call. Germline CDR1 reads KGHDR; CDR2 reads SFDVKD. This CDR3 comprises 13 residues. Between the trimmed V and J ends, which lost 6 bases and 2 bases, there was a span of 8 bases. CDR3 sequence (DNA): TGTGCCACCAGTCTACCCTACACAGATACGCAGTATTTT. This sequence encodes CATSLPYTDTQYF.

This clonotype was recorded many times. The genes are TRBV27 and TRBJ2-3; TRBD2 matches 9 bases. Germline CDR1 reads MNHEY; CDR2 reads SMNVEV (reference sequence). The CDR3 sequence is 18 residues long. The V segment lost 5 bases and the J segment 1 base; nucleotides outside the gene matches: 13. This CDR3 reads CASSDGGTSGPRTDTQYF. For the CDR3, the DNA is TGTGCCAGCAGTGATGGAGGCACTAGCGGGCCCCGCACAGATACGCAGTATTTT.

Many counts were recorded for this clonotype. This chain uses TRBV11-2 with TRBJ1-1; unclear D gene. Germline V CDR1 and CDR2: SGHAT, FQNNGV. V was shortened by 3 bases and J by 6 bases, with 20 bases between the two germline ends. The CDR3 has 16 amino acids. The CDR3 DNA is TGTGCCAGCAGCTTTTCTCGAGGGCTTCAAATCGCTGAAGCTTTCTTT. This encodes CASSFSRGLQIAEAFF.

This clonotype was seen at least ten times. The chain couples TRBV18 to TRBJ2-2; D remains ambiguous. CDR3 length: 15 residues. From germline, CDR1 is KGHSH and CDR2 LQKENI. Trimming pared 4 bases from V and 1 base from J, leaving 10 bases between. CDR3 protein: CASSLMSLNTGELFF. CDR3 in DNA: TGTGCCAGCTCACTTATGAGCTTGAACACCGGGGAGCTGTTTTTT.

Ten or more counts support this clonotype. This chain uses TRBV14 with TRBJ1-1; TRBD1 aligns across 7 bases. The germline gives CDR1 SGHDN, CDR2 FVKESK. This CDR3 contains 17 residues. V lost 6 bases to trimming and J lost 5 bases; unmatched junction nucleotides: 18. The CDR3 sequence: CASRRARGREGWTEAFF. The CDR3 bases are TGTGCCAGCAGACGCGCCAGGGGGAGGGAGGGTTGGACTGAAGCTTTCTTT.

This clonotype was seen many times. The rearrangement links TRBV11-3 to TRBJ2-4; 7 nucleotides align to TRBD1. After removal of 5 bases from V and 5 bases from J, the junction contained 12 bases not matched to a gene. The CDR3 is made up of 16 amino acids. Germline lookup yields CDR1 SGHNT and CDR2 YENEEA. The CDR3 sequence is CASSPPARGPQNIQYF. The CDR3 region has the DNA TGTGCCAGCAGCCCCCCGGCGAGGGGGCCCCAAAACATTCAGTACTTC.

This rearrangement joins TRBV12-3 or TRBV12-4 to TRBJ1-1; TRBD1 agrees at 12 bases. Trimming removed 7 bases from V and 7 bases from J; junction bases left unmatched: 19. The CDR3 runs 18 residues. The CDR3 sequence: CASNRAPRTGTGGFEAFF. The CDR3 DNA reads as TGTGCCAGCAATCGGGCCCCGAGAACCGGGACAGGGGGCTTTGAAGCTTTCTTT.

This clonotype has a count of ten or more. J is TRBJ2-3 and V is TRBV6-1, with 11 bases lining up with TRBD2. Germline loops: CDR1 MNHNS, CDR2 SASEGT. The V segment lost 5 bases and the J segment 8 bases; nucleotides outside the gene matches: 3. The length of the CDR3 is 13 residues. The CDR3 here is CASSRGLAATQYF. Written as DNA, the CDR3 is TGTGCCAGCAGTCGGGGACTAGCGGCTACGCAGTATTTT.

This clonotype has a handful of counts. This is likely an artifact of a read error, given a far larger clone one base away. The chain employs TRBV6-2 or TRBV6-3 and TRBJ2-7, with 7 bases lining up with TRBD1. The CDR3 contains 16 residues. V lost 6 bases to trimming and J lost 4 bases; unmatched junction nucleotides: 15. CDR1 and CDR2 from the germline V gene are MNHEY and SVGEGT. The CDR3 here is CASSQTGAAGPYEQYF. The CDR3 DNA reads TGTGCCAGCAGCCAAACAGGGGCCGCCGGCCCTTACGAGCAGTACTTC.

In this sample, this clonotype turned up a few times. This likely comes from a read error, as the CDR3 has no conserved phenylalanine or tryptophan at its end. This rearrangement joins TRBV28 to TRBJ2-7; 8 bases fit TRBD2. The CDR3 is 17 amino acids. CDR1 and CDR2 (germline): MDHEN, SYDVKM. With V trimmed by 5 bases and J by 4 bases, 16 bases remained unmatched. The CDR3, as DNA: TGTGCCAGCAGTGACCCGAGGGCGGGAGGCCGGTTTTACGAGCAGTACCTC. It specifies CASSDPRAGGRFYEQYL.

There are many counts of this clonotype. V usage is TRBV2 and J usage is TRBJ2-2; D perhaps matches TRBD1 (5 bases). V was shortened by 10 bases and J by 2 bases, with 20 bases between the two germline ends. Germline values: CDR1 SNHLY, CDR2 FYNNEI. This CDR3 has 16 amino acids. For the CDR3, the DNA is TGTGCCACGTCCGACAGAGCAACCTCCAACACCGGGGAGCTGTTTTTT. Translated, it gives CATSDRATSNTGELFF.

The chain links TRBV28 to TRBJ2-1; 7 bases are a match to TRBD1. TRBJ2-5 explains the end of the DNA better; the J call may be wrong. CDR3 length equals 13 residues. Germline V gene sequence: CDR1 MDHEN, CDR2 SYDVKM. CDR3 loop: CASSSGQQETQYF. In DNA, the CDR3 is TGTGCCAGCAGTTCGGGACAGCAAGAGACCCAGTACTTC.

This sequence joins TRBV7-2 and TRBJ2-5; TRBD2 agrees at 7 bases. CDR1 and CDR2 from the germline V gene are SGHTA and FQGNSA. The CDR3 contains 14 residues. Germline trimming cut 6 bases from V and 1 base from J; bases unmatched to any gene: 5. The CDR3 loop reads CASSRSGGQETQYF. The DNA of the CDR3 is TGTGCCAGCAGTCGATCGGGGGGCCAAGAGACCCAGTACTTC. Combining the CDR3 with reference TRBV7-2 and TRBJ2-5 gives the whole variable domain GAGVSQSPSNKVTEKGKDVELRCDPISGHTALYWYRQSLGQGLEFLIYFQGNSAPDKSGLPSDRFSAERTGGSVSTLTIQRTQQEDSAVYLCASSRSGGQETQYFGPGTRLLVL.

Note on this clonotype: This likely came from a read error, as a far larger clone is one base away. The J gene is TRBJ2-1, the V gene TRBV11-3, with D possibly matching TRBD2 (6 bases). Trimming left V 1 base short and J 5 bases short, with 12 bases between. The CDR3 is 15 amino acids. In germline, CDR1 is SGHNT, CDR2 YENEEA. DNA for the CDR3: TGTGCCAGCAGCTTAGGGGCGGGAAGGGACAATGAGCAGTTCTTC. Its protein product is CASSLGAGRDNEQFF.

In this sample, this clonotype turned up many times. The chain joins TRBV20-1 to TRBJ2-7; 10 nucleotides align to TRBD2. The CDR3 sequence is 15 residues long. The V gene end was trimmed by 4 bases and the J gene end by 2 bases; junction bases not matched to a gene: 8. Germline values: CDR1 DFQATT, CDR2 SNEGSKA (reference sequence). CDR3 sequence: CSATIAGGPAYEQYF. The CDR3 DNA follows: TGCAGTGCTACCATAGCGGGAGGCCCCGCCTACGAGCAGTACTTC.

This clonotype was counted at least ten times. The chain has TRBV28 and TRBJ2-7; maybe TRBD2 (6 bases). This CDR3 comprises 13 residues. Per germline, CDR1 MDHEN and CDR2 SYDVKM. The germline V and J ends were trimmed by 6 bases and 7 bases, with 16 bases remaining between them. The DNA for the CDR3 is TGTGCCAGCAGCATAGGGAGGCTGGTTGAGCAGTACTTC. This codes for CASSIGRLVEQYF.

This clonotype has ten or more counts. CDR3 nucleotides: TGTGCCAGCAGTCCCCCGGGACAGGACTATGAGCAGTTCTTC. Its translation: CASSPPGQDYEQFF. The chain recombines TRBV12-3 or TRBV12-4 with TRBJ2-1; 8 nucleotides align to TRBD1. The V segment lost 5 bases and the J segment 8 bases; nucleotides outside the gene matches: 8. CDR3 length: 14 residues.

CDR3 residues: CASTGGLLTDTQYF. The CDR3 DNA sequence: TGTGCCAGCACAGGGGGCCTCCTGACAGATACGCAGTATTTT. V and J are TRBV19 and TRBJ2-3, with 9 bases fitting TRBD1. Per the germline V gene, CDR1 is LNHDA and CDR2 is SQIVND (reference sequence). V lost 9 bases and J lost 3; bases outside the gene matches: 7. The CDR3 consists of 14 residues. Variable domain in full (rest from reference TRBV19 and TRBJ2-3): DGGITQSPKYLFRKEGQNVTLSCEQNLNHDAMYWYRQDPGQGLRLIYYSQIVNDFQKGDIAEGYSVSREKKESFPLTVTSAQKNPTAFYLCASTGGLLTDTQYFGPGTRLTVL.

This chain joins TRBV7-2 and TRBJ2-1, with 14 bases aligning to TRBD2. The CDR3 totals 18 residues. Looked up from germline, CDR1 is SGHTA and CDR2 is FQGNSA. V trimming: 5 bases; J trimming: 9 bases; junction bases outside the gene matches: 15. The CDR3 DNA reads TGTGCCAGCAGCCGAGACACCGGGACTAGCGGGAGTATGCTTGAGCAGTTCTTC. It encodes CASSRDTGTSGSMLEQFF.

This chain links TRBV7-2 with TRBJ2-2; TRBD1 matches at 7 bases. The V gene end was trimmed by 7 bases and the J gene end by 6 bases; junction bases not matched to a gene: 11. Per the germline V gene, CDR1 is SGHTA and CDR2 is FQGNSA. The CDR3 totals 15 residues. DNA for the CDR3: TGTGCCAGCACCCACAGGGCAACAGGGGCCGGGGAGCTGTTTTTT. Translation: CASTHRATGAGELFF. Using reference TRBV7-2 and TRBJ2-2 for the parts outside the CDR3, the full variable domain is GAGVSQSPSNKVTEKGKDVELRCDPISGHTALYWYRQSLGQGLEFLIYFQGNSAPDKSGLPSDRFSAERTGGSVSTLTIQRTQQEDSAVYLCASTHRATGAGELFFGEGSRLTVL.